The 28 T cell receptor beta chains listed next were all sequenced from one sample in a study of identical twins (dated by TCRdb to the mid-2010s). Library preparation used 5' RACE. Sequenced using an Illumina HiSeq 2000. TCRdb reprocessed the public reads (quality trimming at Q25 with fastp, clone calling with MiXCR) and kept in-frame beta chains. A single entry per CDR3 protein holds the most common genes and DNA from its merged rows. The sample table lists around 1.7 million distinct CDR3 sequences, 32% of them with a count of one. 0.27% of the sample comes from the top ten. Sample: cord blood. The receptor set was obtained from a newborn girl in good health.

This clonotype was detected only a few times. The chain links TRBV18 to TRBJ1-5; no definite D call. The germline gives CDR1 KGHSH, CDR2 LQKENI. V was pared by 3 bases and J by 2 bases, with 14 bases between. The CDR3 runs to 16 residues. As DNA, the CDR3 is TGTGCCAGCTCACCGGCGATTATGAAGGGCAATCAGCCCCAGCATTTT. Its translation: CASSPAIMKGNQPQHF. Full variable domain (remainder filled in from reference TRBV18 and TRBJ1-5): NAGVMQNPRHLVRRRGQEARLRCSPMKGHSHVYWYRQLPEEGLKFMVYLQKENIIDESGMPKERFSAEFPKEGPSILRIQQVVRGDSAAYFCASSPAIMKGNQPQHFGDGTRLSIL.

The sample holds a few counts of this clonotype. The CDR3 DNA is TGTGCCAGCAGTTCCCCGCGGCTAGCGGGAACAGATACGCAGTATTTT. Its translation: CASSSPRLAGTDTQYF. V is TRBV27 and J is TRBJ2-3; 9 positions match TRBD2. The germline CDR1 and CDR2 sequences are MNHEY and SMNVEV (reference sequence). J lost 3 bases, V lost 4 bases, and 8 bases had no gene match. The CDR3 totals 16 residues.

This chain joins TRBV13 and TRBJ2-7; TRBD2 agrees at 14 bases. CDR3 length: 16 residues. CDR1 is PRHDT and CDR2 is FYEKMQ in the germline V gene (reference sequence). V was clipped by 5 bases and J by 7 bases; unmatched bases: 10. The CDR3: CASSPWTSGRYNEQYF. CDR3 DNA: TGTGCCAGCAGCCCCTGGACTAGCGGGAGGTACAATGAGCAGTACTTC.

The chain couples TRBV5-1 to TRBJ2-1; TRBD2 matches at 12 bases. The trim removed 6 bases at V and 0 bases at J, leaving 10 bases unmatched. The CDR3 runs to 18 residues. CDR1 is SGHRS, CDR2 YFSETQ, per germline. The CDR3 region is CASIPTTSGRSSYNEQFF. In DNA, the CDR3 is TGCGCCAGCATCCCAACTACTAGCGGGAGGAGCTCCTACAATGAGCAGTTCTTC.

V gene TRBV20-1 combines with J gene TRBJ1-4, with a weak D call TRBD1 (6 bases). The germline V gene encodes CDR1 DFQATT and CDR2 SNEGSKA (reference sequence). V was trimmed by 6 bases and J by 0 bases, leaving 11 bases between them. The CDR3 is 14 amino acids. CDR3 region: CSAPNRATNEKLFF. CDR3 in DNA: TGCAGTGCGCCCAACAGGGCAACTAATGAAAAACTGTTTTTT.

This clonotype was observed a few times. The V call is TRBV12-3 or TRBV12-4, the J call TRBJ2-1; D might be TRBD2 (6 bases). This CDR3 is 15 amino acids long. The V and J ends lost 4 bases and 1 base respectively, with 11 bases between them. CDR3 protein: CASSSNSGSYNEQFF. As DNA, the CDR3 is TGTGCCAGCAGTTCGAATAGCGGTTCCTACAATGAGCAGTTCTTC.

V usage is TRBV2 and J usage is TRBJ1-1; the D is unclear. The CDR3 spans 14 residues. Trimming removed 2 bases from V and 1 base from J, with 8 bases in between. The germline CDR1 and CDR2 sequences are SNHLY and FYNNEI. CDR3 loop: CASSEWEGNTEAFF. The CDR3 DNA reads TGTGCCAGCAGTGAATGGGAGGGGAACACTGAAGCTTTCTTT.

This clonotype showed up just once. This chain connects TRBV5-1 to TRBJ2-1, with TRBD2 as a possible D gene (6 bases). V lost 4 bases, J lost 7 bases, and 27 bases lay in between. The CDR3 length is 18 residues. Germline V gives CDR1 SGHRS, CDR2 YFSETQ. In DNA form, the CDR3 reads TGCGCCAGCAGCGAGGTGACTGGCGGGGCCCCATTTTCAAATGAGCAGTTCTTC. The encoded protein is CASSEVTGGAPFSNEQFF.

The rearrangement joins TRBV7-9 to TRBJ1-4; no definite D call. The CDR3 contains 16 residues. The V gene's germline CDR1 is SEHNR and CDR2 FQNEAQ (reference sequence). The V end was cut by 2 bases, the J end by 8 bases, with 18 bases between. CDR3 sequence reads: CASSLYSWPQREKLFF. In DNA form, the CDR3 reads TGTGCCAGCAGCTTATATTCTTGGCCTCAGCGGGAAAAACTGTTTTTT. Complete variable domain (other parts from reference TRBV7-9 and TRBJ1-4): DTGVSQNPRHKITKRGQNVTFRCDPISEHNRLYWYRQTLGQGPEFLTYFQNEAQLEKSRLLSDRFSAERPKGSFSTLEIQRTEQGDSAMYLCASSLYSWPQREKLFFGSGTQLSVL.

The chain combines TRBV20-1 with TRBJ2-5; possible D gene TRBD2, 6 bases. Deletions cut 5 bases from V and 3 bases from J, with 16 bases between. Germline CDR1 and CDR2: DFQATT and SNEGSKA (reference sequence). This CDR3 spans 14 amino acids. CDR3 in amino acids: CSARLGGQKETQYF. In DNA, the CDR3 is TGCAGTGCTCGACTAGGCGGGCAGAAAGAGACCCAGTACTTC.

Concerning this clonotype itself: One junction end does not reproduce the germline sequence, and a read error may be involved. The rearrangement joins TRBV4-2 to TRBJ2-7; D might be TRBD2 (6 bases). This CDR3 spans 14 amino acids. CDR1 is LGHNA, CDR2 YNFKEQ, per germline. CDR3 in amino acids: CTSSQASGVDEQYF. The CDR3 DNA reads TGTACCAGCAGCCAAGCCTCGGGAGTCGACGAGCAGTACTTC.

The table lists this clonotype with a count of one. With a much larger clone just one base away, this may be a read error. The V and J genes are TRBV5-1 and TRBJ2-3; TRBD2 matches at 10 bases. CDR3 length: 15 residues. Germline CDR1 and CDR2: SGHRS and YFSETQ. Here the CDR3 DNA reads TGCGTCAGCAGCTTGACTAGCGGGTATACAGATACGCAGTATTTT. Encoded protein: CVSSLTSGYTDTQYF. The entire variable domain, with the rest obtained from reference TRBV5-1 and TRBJ2-3, is as follows: KAGVTQTPRYLIKTRGQQVTLSCSPISGHRSVSWYQQTPGQGLQFLFEYFSETQRNKGNFPGRFSGRQFSNSRSEMNVSTLELGDSALYLCVSSLTSGYTDTQYFGPGTRLTVL.

The chain recombines TRBV25-1 with TRBJ1-1, with 8 bases fitting TRBD1. The trim removed 1 base at V and 0 bases at J, leaving 7 bases unmatched. The germline V gene encodes CDR1 MGHDK and CDR2 SYGVNS. The CDR3 has 17 residues. DNA for the CDR3: TGTGCCAGCAGTGAATCCTGGACAGGGCCTATGAACACTGAAGCTTTCTTT. Translated, it gives CASSESWTGPMNTEAFF. Supplemented by reference TRBV25-1 and TRBJ1-1, the full variable domain reads EADIYQTPRYLVIGTGKKITLECSQTMGHDKMYWYQQDPGMELHLIHYSYGVNSTEKGDLSSESTVSRIRTEHFPLTLESARPSHTSQYLCASSESWTGPMNTEAFFGQGTRLTVV.

V and J are TRBV27 and TRBJ2-7; TRBD1 agrees at 7 bases. V lost 4 bases and J lost 2; bases outside the gene matches: 5. Germline V CDR1 and CDR2: MNHEY, SMNVEV (reference sequence). The CDR3 spans 14 residues. The CDR3 DNA follows: TGTGCCAGCAGTTCCGACAGGGTTACCTACGAGCAGTACTTC. It encodes CASSSDRVTYEQYF.

This clonotype was observed a handful of times. The chain's CDR3 is CASSLDRASGAYEQYF. In nucleotides, the CDR3 is TGTGCCAGCAGCTTAGATCGGGCTAGCGGGGCGTACGAGCAGTACTTC. The chain carries TRBV11-2 and TRBJ2-7; 9 bases match TRBD2. The germline V gene has CDR1 SGHAT and CDR2 FQNNGV. With V trimmed by 0 bases and J by 4 bases, 7 bases remained unmatched. The CDR3 spans 16 residues.

The rearrangement joins TRBV29-1 to TRBJ1-2, with a tentative D call TRBD1 (6 bases). Germline V gene lookup returns CDR1 SQVTM and CDR2 ANQGSEA. Trimming shortened V by 7 bases and J by 3 bases, and 12 bases separated the two germline ends. This CDR3 region has 12 residues. As DNA, the CDR3 is TGCAGCGGACGGACAGTCTACTATGGCTACACCTTC. Translating gives CSGRTVYYGYTF.

This clonotype has more than one count but fewer than ten. The gene calls are TRBV5-6 and TRBJ2-1; 13 bases agree with TRBD2. J gave up 2 bases and V 3 bases, and 8 bases lay outside the gene matches. Germline V gene data show CDR1 as SGHDT and CDR2 as YYEEEE. There are 18 residues in the CDR3. The CDR3 loop is CASSSLAGGPSPYNEQFF. The CDR3 region has the DNA TGTGCCAGCAGCTCACTAGCGGGAGGGCCCTCGCCCTACAATGAGCAGTTCTTC.

This clonotype was seen only a few times. V gene TRBV20-1 combines with J gene TRBJ1-5, with no clear D. V was cut by 1 base and J by 7 bases, with 11 bases left in between. Germline V gives CDR1 DFQATT, CDR2 SNEGSKA (reference sequence). This CDR3 is built from 13 residues. The CDR3 nucleotides read TGCAGTGCTAGAGCGACGGTTGTACAGCCCCAGCATTTT. Its translation is CSARATVVQPQHF.

The rearrangement uses TRBV20-1 and TRBJ2-3; TRBD2 matches 7 bases. CDR1 and CDR2 from the germline V gene are DFQATT and SNEGSKA (reference sequence). CDR3 length: 19 residues. With V trimmed by 3 bases and J by 0 bases, 18 bases remained unmatched. The CDR3 DNA sequence: TGCAGTGCTAGTTACGCCCAAGGGGAGGGTTACCCTAGCACAGATACGCAGTATTTT. It yields the protein CSASYAQGEGYPSTDTQYF.

The chain has TRBV4-1 and TRBJ2-3, with 9 bases aligning to TRBD2. CDR1 is MGHRA, CDR2 YSYEKL, per germline. This CDR3 has 17 amino acids. V dropped 2 bases and J dropped 3; count of bases not matched to a gene: 9. The CDR3 sequence is CASSQHSGSLGTDTQYF. The CDR3 coding sequence is TGCGCCAGCAGCCAACATAGCGGGAGCCTGGGGACAGATACGCAGTATTTT.

This rearrangement joins TRBV10-3 to TRBJ1-6; 10 bases align to TRBD1. Germline lookup yields CDR1 ENHRY and CDR2 SYGVKD. The CDR3 is 14 residues long. Trimming cost V 6 bases and J 11 bases; bases outside gene matches: 7. CDR3: CAISGTGVLTPLHF. The CDR3 DNA follows: TGTGCCATCAGCGGGACAGGGGTCCTCACACCCCTCCACTTT.

The rearrangement links TRBV7-2 to TRBJ2-4; TRBD2 matches at 11 bases. V lost 2 bases to trimming and J lost 0 bases; unmatched junction nucleotides: 6. CDR1 and CDR2 (germline): SGHTA, FQGNSA. The CDR3 is 18 residues long. The CDR3 sequence is CASSLTSGGPIAKNIQYF. The CDR3 nucleotides are TGTGCCAGCAGCTTAACTAGCGGGGGCCCAATAGCCAAAAACATTCAGTACTTC.

The gene calls are TRBV6-2 or TRBV6-3 and TRBJ2-5; maybe TRBD2 (6 bases). This CDR3 has 13 amino acids. The ends were cut back, 6 bases at V and 2 bases at J, with 10 bases in the middle. CDR1 is MNHEY and CDR2 is SVGEGT in the germline V gene. The CDR3 sequence is CASRTSRQETQYF. Here the CDR3 DNA reads TGTGCCAGCAGGACTAGTAGGCAAGAGACCCAGTACTTC.

The chain links TRBV20-1 to TRBJ1-5; maybe TRBD1 (6 bases). Germline CDR1 and CDR2: DFQATT and SNEGSKA (reference sequence). The CDR3 extends over 15 amino acids. With 1 base removed from V and 0 bases from J, the gap between germline ends came to 10 bases. The CDR3 bases are TGCAGTGCTAGAGTGGGGGCCTATAGCAATCAGCCCCAGCATTTT. It encodes CSARVGAYSNQPQHF.

The chain couples TRBV12-3 or TRBV12-4 to TRBJ1-5, with 8 bases aligning to TRBD1. The length of the CDR3 is 14 residues. V gave up 9 bases and J gave up 6 bases; unmatched junction bases: 10. In DNA form, the CDR3 reads TGTGCCAGTAATGGGACAGGCGCACTTCAGCCCCAGCATTTT. Its translation: CASNGTGALQPQHF.

This clonotype was seen ten or more times. This chain connects TRBV5-1 to TRBJ2-5; unclear D gene. This CDR3 comprises 13 residues. V was clipped by 0 bases and J by 3 bases, with 6 bases between them. Germline V gives CDR1 SGHRS, CDR2 YFSETQ. DNA for the CDR3: TGCGCCAGCAGCTTGGAAAGGGAAGAGACCCAGTACTTC. Its protein is CASSLEREETQYF.

The V call is TRBV14, the J call TRBJ2-1; no definite D call. Germline lookup yields CDR1 SGHDN and CDR2 FVKESK. There are 12 residues in the CDR3. V was pared by 3 bases and J by 13 bases, with 13 bases between. CDR3 sequence reads: CASSQVPETQFF. The CDR3 DNA follows: TGTGCCAGCAGCCAGGTCCCAGAGACCCAGTTCTTC.

The chain uses TRBV25-1 and TRBJ1-6; the D is unclear. Germline assignment: CDR1 MGHDK and CDR2 SYGVNS. Deletions cut 3 bases from V and 17 bases from J, with 11 bases between. CDR3 length equals 11 residues. CDR3 amino acids: CASSDGFLVHF. CDR3 in DNA: TGTGCCAGCAGTGATGGGTTCTTGGTCCACTTT.